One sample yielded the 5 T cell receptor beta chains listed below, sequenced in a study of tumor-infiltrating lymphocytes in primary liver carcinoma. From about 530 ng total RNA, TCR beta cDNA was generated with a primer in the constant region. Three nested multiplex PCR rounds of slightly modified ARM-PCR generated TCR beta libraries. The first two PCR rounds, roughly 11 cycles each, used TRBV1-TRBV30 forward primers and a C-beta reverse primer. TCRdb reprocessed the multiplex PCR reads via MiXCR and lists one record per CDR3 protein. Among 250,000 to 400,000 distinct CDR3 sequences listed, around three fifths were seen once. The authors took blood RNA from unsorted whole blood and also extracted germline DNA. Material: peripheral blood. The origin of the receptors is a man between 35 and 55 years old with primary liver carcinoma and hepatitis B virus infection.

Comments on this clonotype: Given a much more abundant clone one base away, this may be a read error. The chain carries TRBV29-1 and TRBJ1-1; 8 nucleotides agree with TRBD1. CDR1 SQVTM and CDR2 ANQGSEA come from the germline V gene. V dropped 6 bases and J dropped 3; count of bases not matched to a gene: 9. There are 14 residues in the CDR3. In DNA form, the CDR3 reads TGCAGCGTGGTTGGACAGGGATTGGACACTGAAGCTTTCTTT. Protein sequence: CSVVGQGLDTEAFF. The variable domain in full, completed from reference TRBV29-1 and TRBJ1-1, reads SAVISQKPSRDICQRGTSLTIQCQVDSQVTMMFWYRQQPGQSLTLIATANQGSEATYESGFVIDKFPISRPNLTFSTLTVSNMSPEDSSIYLCSVVGQGLDTEAFFGQGTRLTVV.

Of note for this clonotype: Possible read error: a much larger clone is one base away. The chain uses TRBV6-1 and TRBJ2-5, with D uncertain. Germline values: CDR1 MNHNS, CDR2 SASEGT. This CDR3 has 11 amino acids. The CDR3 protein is CASSVKESQYF. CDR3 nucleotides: TGTGCCAGCAGCGTAAAAGAGAGCCAGTACTTC.

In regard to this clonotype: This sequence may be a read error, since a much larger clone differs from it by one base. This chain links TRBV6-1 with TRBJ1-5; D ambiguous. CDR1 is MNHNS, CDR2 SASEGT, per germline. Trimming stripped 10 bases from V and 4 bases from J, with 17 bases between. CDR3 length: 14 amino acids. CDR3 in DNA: TGTGCCATCAACATAGGCGACACTAATCAGCCCCAGCATTTT. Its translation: CAINIGDTNQPQHF.

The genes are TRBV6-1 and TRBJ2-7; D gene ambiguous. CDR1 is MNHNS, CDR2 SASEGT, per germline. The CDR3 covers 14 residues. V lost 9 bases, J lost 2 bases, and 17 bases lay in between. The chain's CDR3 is CASTPSAGAYEQYF. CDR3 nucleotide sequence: TGTGCCAGTACACCCAGCGCAGGCGCCTACGAGCAGTACTTC.

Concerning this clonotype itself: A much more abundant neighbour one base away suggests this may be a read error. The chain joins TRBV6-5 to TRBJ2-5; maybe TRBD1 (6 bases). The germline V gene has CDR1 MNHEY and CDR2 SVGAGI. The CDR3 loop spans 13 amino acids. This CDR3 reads CAISFDRPGTQYF. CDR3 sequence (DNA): TGTGCCATCAGTTTCGACAGGCCCGGGACCCAGTACTTC.